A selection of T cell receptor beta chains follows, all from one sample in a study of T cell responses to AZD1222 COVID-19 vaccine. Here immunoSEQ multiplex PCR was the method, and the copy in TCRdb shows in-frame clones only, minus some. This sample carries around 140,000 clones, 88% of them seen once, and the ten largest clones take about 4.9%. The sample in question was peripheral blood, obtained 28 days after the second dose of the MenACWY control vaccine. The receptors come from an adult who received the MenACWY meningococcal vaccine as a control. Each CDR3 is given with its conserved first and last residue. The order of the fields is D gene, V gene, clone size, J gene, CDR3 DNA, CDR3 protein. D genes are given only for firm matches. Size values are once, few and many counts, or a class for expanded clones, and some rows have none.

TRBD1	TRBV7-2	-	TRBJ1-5	TGTGCCAGCATGCCTAACAGGGGGGGTCAGCCCCAGCATTTT	CASMPNRGGQPQHF
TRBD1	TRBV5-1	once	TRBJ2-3	TGCGCCAGCAGCTTGGATTCGGGACAGGGCACAGATACGCAGTATTTT	CASSLDSGQGTDTQYF
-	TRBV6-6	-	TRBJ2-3	TGTGCCAGCAGTAACTCAGATACGCAGTATTTT	CASSNSDTQYF
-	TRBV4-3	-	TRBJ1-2	TGCGCCAGCAGCCAAGGGAGGAGCTATGGCTACACCTTC	CASSQGRSYGYTF
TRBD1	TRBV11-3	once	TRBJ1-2	TGTGCCAGCAGCGCCCAGGGGGGTGGCTACACCTTC	CASSAQGGGYTF
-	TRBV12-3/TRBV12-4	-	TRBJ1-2	TGTGCCAGCAGACCTGGGTCAGGGGTCTACTCCTTC	CASRPGSGVYSF
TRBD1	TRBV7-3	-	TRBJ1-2	TGTGCCAGCAGCCCGGGACAGCGTGACGGCTACACCTTC	CASSPGQRDGYTF
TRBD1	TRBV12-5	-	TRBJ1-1	TGTGCTAGTGCCATCGACAGGGAGAACACTGAAGCTTTCTTT	CASAIDRENTEAFF
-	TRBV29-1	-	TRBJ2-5	TGCAGCGTGGAAGCCCCGACAAGAACCCAGTACTTC	CSVEAPTRTQYF
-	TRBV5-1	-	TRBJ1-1	TGCGCCAGCAGCTCAGGGGTAATGAACACTGAAGCTTTCTTT	CASSSGVMNTEAFF
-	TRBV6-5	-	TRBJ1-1	TGTGCCAGCAGTTACTCGGCCTCCAGGGTCACTGAAGCTTTCTTT	CASSYSASRVTEAFF
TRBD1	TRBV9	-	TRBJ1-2	TGTGCCAGCAGCGCCGCATTCACAGGGGGCTATGGCTACACCTTC	CASSAAFTGGYGYTF
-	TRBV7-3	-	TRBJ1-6	TGTGCCAGCAGCTTGCAGGGGCTGGGTAATTCACCCCTCCACTTT	CASSLQGLGNSPLHF
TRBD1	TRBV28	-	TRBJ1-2	TGTGCCAGCAGCACCGAAGGGACAGGGGAAGACTTTGGCTACACCTTC	CASSTEGTGEDFGYTF
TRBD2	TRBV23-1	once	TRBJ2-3	TGCGCCAGCAGTCAACCGGCAAAGGGCGGGAGGGCCAACTTTAATACGCAGTATTTT	CASSQPAKGGRANFNTQYF
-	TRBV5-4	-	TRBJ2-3	TGTGCCAGCAGCCTAAGGACCCACCAGGATACGCAGTATTTT	CASSLRTHQDTQYF
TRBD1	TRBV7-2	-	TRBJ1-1	TGTGCCAGCAGCTTTTCCCCGGGACAGGCCACTGAAGCTTTCTTT	CASSFSPGQATEAFF
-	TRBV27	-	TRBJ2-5	TGTGCCAGCAGTTGGGGGTACCAAGAGACCCAGTACTTC	CASSWGYQETQYF
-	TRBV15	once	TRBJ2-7	TGTGCCACCAGCAGAGATTTTGGGGAGCAGTACTTC	CATSRDFGEQYF
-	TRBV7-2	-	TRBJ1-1	TGTGCCAGCAGACCCAGTTTAAACACTGAAGCTTTCTTT	CASRPSLNTEAFF
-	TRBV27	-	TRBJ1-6	TGTGCCAGCAGTTTCAACGGAGACTATAATTCACCCCTCCACTTT	CASSFNGDYNSPLHF
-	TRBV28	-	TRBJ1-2	TGTGCCAGCAGCATTGGGGGGACTGTACCATTGAACTATGGCTACACCTTC	CASSIGGTVPLNYGYTF
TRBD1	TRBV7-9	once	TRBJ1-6	TGTGCCAGCAGTCACCTGGGACAGGGGACAAATTCACCCCTCCACTTT	CASSHLGQGTNSPLHF
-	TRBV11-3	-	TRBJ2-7	TGTGCTTCGTCGGGGGCCGACGAGCAGTACTTC	CASSGADEQYF
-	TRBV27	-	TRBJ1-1	TGTGCCAGCAGTTTTCAGGGAGGCGCAGCTTTCTTT	CASSFQGGAAFF
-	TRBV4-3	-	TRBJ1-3	TGCGCCAGCAGCCAAGGGGGCGGTAATTCTGGAAACACCATATATTTT	CASSQGGGNSGNTIYF